Each of the 25 T cell receptor beta chains below was sequenced from the same sample in a study of early T cells in non-severe SARS-CoV-2 infection. TCRdb called the 5' RACE reads again in MiXCR, with one record for every CDR3 protein. The sample yields approximately 50,000 distinct CDR3 sequences, about a tenth seen once. Input material: whole blood. The receptor source for this set is an adult who was a healthcare worker with PCR-confirmed SARS-CoV-2 infection or an uninfected control (not recorded which).

This clonotype was detected ten times or more. This chain connects TRBV6-2 or TRBV6-3 to TRBJ2-3, with 13 bases aligning to TRBD2. The germline V gene has CDR1 MNHEY and CDR2 SVGEGT. Trimming at V came to 5 bases and at J to 10 bases, leaving 9 bases not matched to a gene. The CDR3 has 15 residues. The CDR3 coding sequence is TGTGCCAGCAGTAGGCCGGGACTAGCGGGACTCGCGCAGTATTTT. Its translation: CASSRPGLAGLAQYF.

V usage is TRBV6-2 or TRBV6-3 and J usage is TRBJ2-2; D is perhaps TRBD2 (5 bases). The V gene lost 6 bases and the J gene lost 4 bases, with 12 bases spanning the gap. CDR3 length: 14 amino acids. Looked up from germline, CDR1 is MNHEY and CDR2 is SVGEGT. The CDR3 coding sequence is TGTGCCAGCAGAGAAGCGGTGATCACCGGGGAGCTGTTTTTT. Translation: CASREAVITGELFF.

This chain uses TRBV30 with TRBJ2-1, with a possible D match to TRBD1 (6 bases). Between the trimmed V and J ends, which lost 7 bases and 0 bases, there was a span of 22 bases. The CDR3 covers 17 residues. The germline V gene encodes CDR1 GTSNPN and CDR2 SVGIG (reference sequence). The CDR3 loop reads CASIRQAPRSSYNEQFF. CDR3 bases: TGTGCCTCCATACGACAGGCCCCCCGGAGCTCCTACAATGAGCAGTTCTTC.

This clonotype was picked up many times. The chain combines TRBV6-2 or TRBV6-3 with TRBJ2-1; 8 bases fit TRBD2. In germline, CDR1 is MNHEY, CDR2 SVGEGT. The junction had 6 bases not matched to a gene; V was cut back by 4 bases and J by 4 bases. The CDR3 totals 15 residues. The CDR3 loop reads CASSSLAVLYNEQFF. CDR3 nucleotides: TGTGCCAGCAGTTCACTAGCGGTCCTATACAATGAGCAGTTCTTC.

This clonotype has only a few counts. The genes are TRBV29-1 and TRBJ1-1, with 8 positions matching TRBD1. V dropped 7 bases and J dropped 1; count of bases not matched to a gene: 2. The CDR3 has 12 residues. Germline values: CDR1 SQVTM, CDR2 ANQGSEA. CDR3 nucleotides: TGCAGCGCAGGACAGGGGAACACTGAAGCTTTCTTT. As protein: CSAGQGNTEAFF.

This clonotype occurred a few times. The genes are TRBV3-1 and TRBJ1-3, with a weak D call TRBD1 (5 bases). This CDR3 has 15 residues. The V and J ends lost 0 bases and 4 bases respectively, with 10 bases between them. CDR1 is LGHDT, CDR2 YNNKEL, per germline (reference sequence). CDR3 bases: TGTGCCAGCAGCCAAGATGGGGGTTGGGGAAACACCATATATTTT. This sequence encodes CASSQDGGWGNTIYF.

This clonotype was seen at least ten times. V is TRBV6-2 or TRBV6-3 and J is TRBJ2-1, with 8 bases lining up with TRBD1. The germline CDR1 and CDR2 sequences are MNHEY and SVGEGT. CDR3 size: 14 residues. The V gene end was trimmed by 5 bases and the J gene end by 10 bases; junction bases not matched to a gene: 10. CDR3 nucleotides: TGTGCCAGCAGTCCCCGGACAGGGACTGGCGAGCAGTTCTTC. Protein sequence: CASSPRTGTGEQFF.

This clonotype has at least ten counts. The V call is TRBV7-6, the J call TRBJ2-2, with D perhaps assigned TRBD1 or TRBD2 (6 bases each). This CDR3 has 15 amino acids. Germline V gene sequence: CDR1 SGHVS, CDR2 FNYEAQ. V was trimmed by 5 bases and J by 7 bases, leaving 17 bases between them. In nucleotides, the CDR3 is TGTGCCAGCAGCCAGGGGCAGGGAGGTGACGGGGAGCTGTTTTTT. Translated: CASSQGQGGDGELFF.

Many counts were recorded for this clonotype. V gene TRBV7-2 combines with J gene TRBJ2-2; D is possibly TRBD1 (6 bases). Germline CDR1 SGHTA, CDR2 FQGNSA. The CDR3 sequence is 18 residues long. V gave up 2 bases and J gave up 0 bases, with 16 bases separating them. CDR3 in amino acids: CASSLKGTGTSNTGELFF. CDR3 sequence (DNA): TGTGCCAGCAGCTTAAAGGGGACCGGGACATCGAACACCGGGGAGCTGTTTTTT.

This clonotype was observed at least ten times. This chain uses TRBV3-1 with TRBJ2-7, with D unclear. Per germline, CDR1 LGHDT and CDR2 YNNKEL (reference sequence). With 0 bases removed from V and 3 bases from J, the gap between germline ends came to 3 bases. The CDR3 is 12 residues long. The CDR3, as DNA: TGTGCCAGCAGCCAAGAGCGCTACGAGCAGTACTTC. It specifies CASSQERYEQYF.

The chain employs TRBV12-3 or TRBV12-4 and TRBJ2-7; 11 bases line up with TRBD1. The CDR3 extends over 18 amino acids. The V and J ends lost 6 bases and 4 bases, in that order; junction bases with no gene match: 17. CDR3 in amino acids: CASSKDRGRWRRSYEQYF. The DNA for the CDR3 is TGTGCCAGCAGCAAGGACAGGGGGCGGTGGCGAAGGAGTTACGAGCAGTACTTC.

There are many counts of this clonotype. The chain has TRBV20-1 and TRBJ1-1; D perhaps matches TRBD1 (6 bases). The CDR3 runs 14 residues. V was pared by 5 bases and J by 5 bases, with 18 bases between. Germline V gene data show CDR1 as DFQATT and CDR2 as SNEGSKA (reference sequence). In DNA, the CDR3 is TGCAGTGCTCCCTTGCCCGGCAGGGGAACTGAAGCTTTCTTT. Encoded protein: CSAPLPGRGTEAFF.

This clonotype was seen at least ten times. This chain links TRBV10-3 with TRBJ2-5; TRBD2 is a possible D gene (5 bases). V gave up 3 bases and J gave up 1 base, with 6 bases separating them. The CDR3 is made up of 13 amino acids. Germline V gene sequence: CDR1 ENHRY, CDR2 SYGVKD. CDR3 DNA: TGTGCCATCAGTGATCGGGGCCAAGAGACCCAGTACTTC. It is translated as CAISDRGQETQYF.

This clonotype has a count of ten or more. The chain employs TRBV27 and TRBJ2-1, with 9 bases that match TRBD2. With 4 bases clipped from V and 8 bases from J, the junction kept 9 bases outside the gene matches. Germline V gives CDR1 MNHEY, CDR2 SMNVEV (reference sequence). There are 15 residues in the CDR3. CDR3 protein: CASSSGTSGPDEQFF. CDR3 in DNA: TGTGCCAGCAGTTCCGGCACTAGCGGGCCCGATGAGCAGTTCTTC.

This clonotype was found a few times. This chain connects TRBV2 to TRBJ2-7; maybe TRBD1 (5 bases). Germline CDR1 and CDR2: SNHLY and FYNNEI. Between the trimmed V and J ends, which lost 8 bases and 0 bases, there was a span of 8 bases. The CDR3 runs 12 residues. The CDR3 DNA follows: TGTGCCAGCCAGGGCTCCTCCTACGAGCAGTACTTC. Translated: CASQGSSYEQYF.

This clonotype was detected many times. This CDR3 is CASSSGVSFLSTDTQYF. CDR3 DNA: TGTGCCAGCAGTTCGGGAGTCTCGTTCCTCAGCACAGATACGCAGTATTTT. This sequence joins TRBV2 and TRBJ2-3; D possibly corresponds to TRBD2 (6 bases). Trimming cost V 5 bases and J 0 bases, with 18 bases left between them. This CDR3 has 17 amino acids. CDR1 is SNHLY and CDR2 is FYNNEI in the germline V gene.

This clonotype was counted between two and nine times. CDR3 DNA: TGTGCCATCAGGGGTAGCGGGGTTGATCAAACCGGGGAGCTGTTTTTT. This translates into CAIRGSGVDQTGELFF. The chain uses TRBV10-3 and TRBJ2-2; 8 nucleotides agree with TRBD2. The junction had 11 bases not matched to a gene; V was cut back by 6 bases and J by 5 bases. Germline CDR1 is ENHRY and CDR2 is SYGVKD. CDR3 size: 16 residues.

V gene TRBV6-5 combines with J gene TRBJ2-1; D may be TRBD2 (5 bases). This CDR3 has 12 residues. V lost 8 bases and J lost 0, with 5 bases in between. CDR1 is MNHEY, CDR2 SVGAGI, per germline. The CDR3 DNA is TGTGCCAGCGGGAGCTCCTACAATGAGCAGTTCTTC. It is translated as CASGSSYNEQFF.

This clonotype has ten or more counts. The chain has TRBV2 and TRBJ2-1, with D maybe TRBD1 (6 bases). Germline V gives CDR1 SNHLY, CDR2 FYNNEI. V lost 7 bases and J 8 bases, leaving 12 bases between the germline ends. CDR3 length: 12 residues. The CDR3 protein is CASKQEGDEQFF. CDR3 sequence (DNA): TGTGCCAGCAAACAAGAGGGGGATGAGCAGTTCTTC. The full variable domain, its missing parts supplied by reference TRBV2 and TRBJ2-1, is EPEVTQTPSHQVTQMGQEVILRCVPISNHLYFYWYRQILGQKVEFLVSFYNNEISEKSEIFDDQFSVERPDGSNFTLKIRSTKLEDSAMYFCASKQEGDEQFFGPGTRLTVL.

This clonotype was counted at least ten times. The J gene is TRBJ1-2, the V gene TRBV20-1; tentative D call: TRBD1 (5 bases). The CDR3 totals 12 residues. Germline-derived CDR1 and CDR2 are DFQATT and SNEGSKA (reference sequence). Between the trimmed V and J ends, which lost 7 bases and 4 bases, there was a span of 13 bases. Written as DNA, the CDR3 is TGCAGTGGAGAAGGGGATGGCTATGGCTACACCTTC. The encoded protein is CSGEGDGYGYTF.

This clonotype was observed at least ten times. V usage is TRBV10-2 and J usage is TRBJ1-1; D is perhaps TRBD1 (5 bases). This CDR3 has 13 amino acids. With 4 bases removed from V and 5 bases from J, the gap between germline ends came to 11 bases. CDR1 and CDR2 from the germline V gene are WSHSY and SAAADI. CDR3 protein: CASSAQGRTEAFF. Here the CDR3 DNA reads TGCGCCAGCAGTGCCCAGGGAAGAACTGAAGCTTTCTTT.

This clonotype was observed at least ten times. The gene calls are TRBV27 and TRBJ1-1; D unresolved. The CDR3 covers 13 residues. Germline V gene data show CDR1 as MNHEY and CDR2 as SMNVEV (reference sequence). Trimming took off 3 bases at V and 1 base at J, with 6 bases between the two ends. The CDR3 here is CASSFKANTEAFF. The CDR3 DNA sequence: TGTGCCAGCAGTTTTAAAGCGAACACTGAAGCTTTCTTT.

This clonotype was recorded a few times. The chain links TRBV29-1 to TRBJ2-1; TRBD1 matches 7 bases. V gave up 6 bases and J gave up 0 bases; unmatched junction bases: 8. The CDR3 spans 15 residues. Germline CDR1 SQVTM, CDR2 ANQGSEA. The CDR3 nucleotides read TGCAGCGTCGCATCACAGGGGAGCTCCTACAATGAGCAGTTCTTC. The encoded protein is CSVASQGSSYNEQFF.

This clonotype was detected ten times or more. The chain employs TRBV5-1 and TRBJ2-6; D unclear. V was shortened by 4 bases and J by 4 bases, with 9 bases between the two germline ends. CDR3 size: 14 residues. Germline V gene lookup returns CDR1 SGHRS and CDR2 YFSETQ. DNA of the CDR3: TGCGCCAGCAGCGTCGATACGGGGGCCAACGTCCTGACTTTC. This codes for CASSVDTGANVLTF. The full variable domain, with the rest looked up from reference TRBV5-1 and TRBJ2-6, is KAGVTQTPRYLIKTRGQQVTLSCSPISGHRSVSWYQQTPGQGLQFLFEYFSETQRNKGNFPGRFSGRQFSNSRSEMNVSTLELGDSALYLCASSVDTGANVLTFGAGSRLTVL.

This clonotype was seen ten or more times. This sequence joins TRBV7-2 and TRBJ1-2, with unresolved D. V lost 1 base and J lost 5, with 14 bases in between. CDR1 is SGHTA and CDR2 is FQGNSA in the germline V gene. The CDR3 spans 15 residues. The CDR3 spells CASSLVPRPPYGYTF. In nucleotides, the CDR3 is TGTGCCAGCAGCTTAGTGCCCCGGCCCCCATATGGCTACACCTTC.